One sample yielded the 9 T cell receptor beta chains listed below, sequenced in a study of regulatory T cells in long-lasting Graves disease. Time point defined: persistent/refractory GD, antithyroid drugs over 5 years with positive TRAb. RNA isolated from PBMCs was used to make the TCR library. Building of the TCR beta libraries involved iRepertoire HTBI primers and Arm-PCR of CDR3 regions. TCRdb re-analysed the multiplex PCR reads in MiXCR, keeping a single row per CDR3 protein. Among about 660,000 distinct CDR3 sequences listed, around 30% were seen once. The specimen was peripheral blood mononuclear cells (PBMCs), collected when the disease was refractory, from a patient treated with antithyroid drugs. These receptors originate from a female donor with Graves disease.

The chain employs TRBV20-1 and TRBJ1-1, with a tentative D call TRBD1 (5 bases). Germline lookup yields CDR1 DFQATT and CDR2 SNEGSKA (reference sequence). Trimming pared 7 bases from V and 0 bases from J, leaving 12 bases between. CDR3 length: 13 residues. The CDR3 spells CSGPGRMNTEAFF. The CDR3 DNA follows: TGCAGTGGTCCGGGACGGATGAACACTGAAGCTTTCTTT.

This clonotype was counted ten times or more. The gene calls are TRBV12-3 or TRBV12-4 and TRBJ2-7; the match to TRBD2 covers 10 bases. With V trimmed by 5 bases and J by 3 bases, 10 bases remained unmatched. The CDR3 contains 16 residues. CDR3 in DNA: TGTGCCAGCAGTCCGCTAAGCGGGAGGGCCATCTACGAGCAGTACTTC. Amino acids: CASSPLSGRAIYEQYF.

This clonotype was seen at least ten times. The chain is built from TRBV12-3 or TRBV12-4 and TRBJ2-7, with TRBD1 identical over 9 bases. The length of the CDR3 is 13 residues. Unmatched junction bases numbered 4, after V lost 4 bases and J lost 6 bases. The chain's CDR3 is CASSSRDRVEQYF. The CDR3 DNA is TGTGCCAGCAGTTCCCGGGACAGGGTCGAGCAGTACTTC.

This clonotype has just a few counts. The gene calls are TRBV7-9 and TRBJ2-6; TRBD1 is a possible D gene (5 bases). This CDR3 has 18 residues. Germline loops: CDR1 SEHNR, CDR2 FQNEAQ (reference sequence). Trimming pared 2 bases from V and 3 bases from J, leaving 17 bases between. This CDR3 is CASSLSVGLRGGANVLTF. DNA for the CDR3: TGTGCCAGCAGCTTATCCGTGGGGCTGCGCGGTGGGGCCAACGTCCTGACTTTC.

This chain links TRBV12-3 or TRBV12-4 with TRBJ1-6, with D unresolved. Trimming pared 7 bases from V and 7 bases from J, leaving 8 bases between. The CDR3 contains 12 residues. The CDR3 loop is CASTLENSPLHF. CDR3 in DNA: TGTGCCAGCACCCTGGAAAATTCACCCCTCCACTTT.

The chain carries TRBV24-1 and TRBJ1-1; D is unclear. CDR3 size: 16 residues. V dropped 4 bases and J dropped 1 base, with 15 bases sitting between them. Germline CDR1 KGHDR, CDR2 SFDVKD. CDR3 DNA sequence: TGTGCCACCAGTGAGGGTCCAGGTACGGGGAACACTGAAGCTTTCTTT. Translation: CATSEGPGTGNTEAFF.

The chain carries TRBV13 and TRBJ1-4; TRBD1 matches at 8 bases. The CDR3 has 14 residues. The germline CDR1 and CDR2 sequences are PRHDT and FYEKMQ (reference sequence). With V trimmed by 5 bases and J by 8 bases, 7 bases remained unmatched. CDR3 sequence: CASSDQGAQEKLFF. CDR3 DNA sequence: TGTGCCAGCAGCGACCAGGGGGCACAGGAAAAACTGTTTTTT.

This clonotype showed up just a few times. This chain uses TRBV12-3 or TRBV12-4 with TRBJ1-5, with a weak D call TRBD1 (6 bases). V was clipped by 7 bases and J by 3 bases, with 13 bases between them. The length of the CDR3 is 14 residues. The CDR3 region is CASTRDISNQPQHF. CDR3 bases: TGTGCCAGCACCCGGGACATTTCCAATCAGCCCCAGCATTTT.

This clonotype was found a few times. This sequence joins TRBV29-1 and TRBJ1-1; no definite D call. The V end lost 4 bases, the J end lost 1 base, and 7 bases lay between the germline ends. The CDR3 has 12 amino acids. Germline CDR1 and CDR2: SQVTM and ANQGSEA. CDR3 amino acids: CSVGRQNTEAFF. DNA for the CDR3: TGCAGCGTTGGCAGGCAGAACACTGAAGCTTTCTTT.